This T cell receptor beta chain was recovered during a study of graft-versus-host responses after intestinal transplantation. The plating included roughly 200,000 irradiated, violet-dye-labeled stimulator cells together with roughly 200,000 CFSE-labeled responder cells. TCRdb's table, derived via immunoSEQ multiplex PCR, lists solely in-frame clones and lacks some. The sample holds roughly 5,000 clones, roughly 30% seen once. The study, taken as a whole, reports: Those patients showing graft-donor T cell macrochimerism displayed high graft-versus-host to host-versus-graft clonal ratios in allografts.

Sequenced material: alloreactive CD8+ T cells from a mixed lymphocyte reaction culture, taken before transplantation. Subset in this sample: CFSE-low proliferating T cells sorted from approximately six-day pre-transplant mixed lymphocyte reaction (GvH or HvG direction). This receptor was obtained from a human patient who was an organ donor for intestinal transplantation.

CDR3 amino acids: CASSPTRQGPSEAFF. The CDR3, as DNA: TGCGCCAGCAGCCCTACACGACAGGGTCCCTCTGAAGCTTTCTTT. This chain uses TRBV4-3 with TRBJ1-1; TRBD1 matches at 7 bases. This CDR3 has 15 amino acids. From germline, CDR1 is LGHNA and CDR2 YSLEER. Germline trimming cut 4 bases from V and 6 bases from J; bases unmatched to any gene: 11.